This T cell receptor (beta chain) was documented in a study of beta chain features in type 1 diabetes. The CDR3 has 14 residues. The V end was cut by 4 bases, the J end by 2 bases, with 12 bases between. In germline, CDR1 is SGDLS, CDR2 YYNGEE. As every portion of the isolated RNA was reverse transcribed, the sequencing read expressed TCRB transcripts. Naive, central memory and regulatory T cell samples averaged roughly 3.5 million immunoSEQ reads each. Assay used: immunoSEQ multiplex PCR; TCRdb lists only in-frame clones, some missing. The sample has 160,000 or so clones, over 55% seen once; the top ten hold approximately 0.089%. Points on this clone: Its antigen remains unidentified.

Study-wide points: All four CD4+ subsets of Type 1 diabetes patients contained TCRB CDR3s that were moderately but significantly shorter.

The chain carries TRBV9 and TRBJ2-5; D perhaps matches TRBD2 (6 bases). The specimen sequenced was naive CD4+ T cells from blood. The receptor comes from a man aged 30-40 years with type 1 diabetes. CDR3 loop: CASSLRDWQETQYF. For the CDR3, the DNA is TGTGCCAGCAGCCTGCGGGACTGGCAAGAGACCCAGTACTTC.